Shown below are 22 T cell receptor beta chains from a single sample sequenced in a study of cytomegalovirus exposure and HLA in healthy donors. Vbeta (60) and Jbeta (13) primers were used in the PCR. Profiled with immunoSEQ multiplex PCR; TCRdb holds only in-frame clones, not every one. The repertoire holds tens of thousands of clones, with about 80% as singletons. The sequencing sample was made of PBMCs. The receptors derive from a man aged 50 to 59 in good health and CMV-seronegative.

This clone was recorded only once. The chain employs TRBV5-1 and TRBJ1-6; D might be TRBD1 (5 bases). Germline V gene data show CDR1 as SGHRS and CDR2 as YFSETQ. V was pared by 4 bases and J by 10 bases, with 15 bases between. CDR3 length equals 14 residues. The CDR3 protein is CASSSSQGRSPLHF. DNA for the CDR3: TGCGCCAGCAGCAGCAGCCAGGGTCGATCACCCCTCCACTTT.

The J gene is TRBJ2-5, the V gene TRBV7-3; D not resolved. The length of the CDR3 is 15 residues. The germline V gene encodes CDR1 SGHTA and CDR2 FQGTGA. V was clipped by 1 base and J by 2 bases, with 11 bases between them. This chain's CDR3 is CASSLSRSPQETQYF. CDR3 sequence (DNA): TGTGCCAGCAGCTTAAGCCGTAGCCCTCAAGAGACCCAGTACTTC. The entire variable domain, with the rest obtained from reference TRBV7-3 and TRBJ2-5, is as follows: GAGVSQTPSNKVTEKGKYVELRCDPISGHTALYWYRQSLGQGPEFLIYFQGTGAADDSGLPNDRFFAVRPEGSVSTLKIQRTERGDSAVYLCASSLSRSPQETQYFGPGTRLLVL.

The chain joins TRBV5-1 to TRBJ2-5; 9 positions agree with TRBD1. J was trimmed by 5 bases and V by 4 bases; bases with no gene match: 9. The CDR3 totals 15 residues. Looked up from germline, CDR1 is SGHRS and CDR2 is YFSETQ. This chain's CDR3 is CASSLGTGLTETQYF. The DNA for the CDR3 is TGCGCCAGCAGCCTCGGGACAGGGTTAACGGAGACCCAGTACTTC.

As for this clone: Relative to the germline gene, one junction end is altered; a read error may explain this. The V call is TRBV2, the J call TRBJ2-1; D ambiguous. Germline lookup yields CDR1 SNHLY and CDR2 FYNNEI. The CDR3 covers 12 residues. The CDR3 region has the DNA TGTGCCAGCAGCGAAGGCCGCGTTGAGCAGTTCTTC. It translates to CASSEGRVEQFF.

V and J are TRBV11-3 and TRBJ2-1; D may be TRBD1 (6 bases). Germline V lookup: CDR1 SGHNT, CDR2 YENEEA. The V gene lost 6 bases and the J gene lost 5 bases, with 8 bases spanning the gap. The CDR3 loop spans 12 amino acids. The CDR3 is CASRGADNEQFF. For the CDR3, the DNA is TGTGCCAGCAGGGGGGCAGACAATGAGCAGTTCTTC. Full variable domain (outside the CDR3, taken from reference TRBV11-3 and TRBJ2-1): EAGVVQSPRYKIIEKKQPVAFWCNPISGHNTLYWYLQNLGQGPELLIRYENEEAVDDSQLPKDRFSAERLKGVDSTLKIQPAELGDSAVYLCASRGADNEQFFGPGTRLTVL.

The gene calls are TRBV5-6 and TRBJ2-2, with 9 bases lining up with TRBD1. The CDR3 has 16 residues. CDR1 and CDR2 from the germline V gene are SGHDT and YYEEEE. J was trimmed by 1 base and V by 1 base; bases with no gene match: 2. As DNA, the CDR3 is TGTGCCAGCAGCTTGAGGACAGGGGTGAACACCGGGGAGCTGTTTTTT. It codes for CASSLRTGVNTGELFF. The full variable domain, completed using reference TRBV5-6 and TRBJ2-2, is DAGVTQSPTHLIKTRGQQVTLRCSPKSGHDTVSWYQQALGQGPQFIFQYYEEEERQRGNFPDRFSGHQFPNYSSELNVNALLLGDSALYLCASSLRTGVNTGELFFGEGSRLTVL.

The chain couples TRBV5-1 to TRBJ1-2; TRBD1 might be the D (5 bases). The germline gives CDR1 SGHRS, CDR2 YFSETQ. The CDR3 has 14 residues. V lost 2 bases, J lost 6 bases, and 14 bases lay in between. CDR3 sequence: CASSFEGRWDGYTF. In DNA, the CDR3 is TGCGCCAGCAGCTTCGAGGGGAGGTGGGATGGCTACACCTTC.

The rearrangement joins TRBV5-8 to TRBJ1-5; 7 nucleotides line up with TRBD1. There are 16 residues in the CDR3. The V gene end was trimmed by 1 base and the J gene end by 1 base; junction bases not matched to a gene: 5. The germline V gene has CDR1 SGHTS and CDR2 YDEGEE. The CDR3 spells CASSLYLTGSNQPQHF. Here the CDR3 DNA reads TGTGCCAGCAGCTTGTACCTGACAGGGAGCAATCAGCCCCAGCATTTT.

This chain joins TRBV5-1 and TRBJ2-2; tentatively, D is TRBD1 or TRBD2 (6 bases each). The CDR3 has 14 residues. CDR1 is SGHRS, CDR2 YFSETQ, per germline. The V gene lost 4 bases and the J gene lost 5 bases, with 12 bases spanning the gap. CDR3 coding DNA: TGCGCCAGCAGCCTGGGGGGCGGAACCGGGGAGCTGTTTTTT. Amino acid sequence: CASSLGGGTGELFF.

V is TRBV5-1 and J is TRBJ2-5, with TRBD1 matching over 8 bases. The CDR3 length is 15 residues. Germline V CDR1 and CDR2: SGHRS, YFSETQ. Trimming removed 4 bases from V and 5 bases from J; junction bases left unmatched: 10. The CDR3 protein is CASSRNSGGWETQYF. Here the CDR3 DNA reads TGCGCCAGCAGCCGGAACTCAGGGGGCTGGGAGACCCAGTACTTC.

This chain joins TRBV14 and TRBJ2-7; TRBD1 might be the D (6 bases). The CDR3 is 13 amino acids. The germline gives CDR1 SGHDN, CDR2 FVKESK. The V and J ends lost 2 bases and 2 bases respectively, with 7 bases between them. The CDR3 DNA follows: TGTGCCAGCAGCCAATCAGGGGCCTACGAGCAGTACTTC. It specifies CASSQSGAYEQYF.

The chain carries TRBV5-6 and TRBJ1-4; no reliable D call. The CDR3 covers 16 residues. Trimming took 1 base from V and 3 from J, leaving 13 bases between them. Germline CDR1 is SGHDT and CDR2 is YYEEEE. CDR3 loop: CASSLFAGSPNEKLFF. CDR3 sequence (DNA): TGTGCCAGCAGCTTGTTTGCGGGGAGCCCTAATGAAAAACTGTTTTTT.

The rearrangement links TRBV5-4 to TRBJ2-3; TRBD2 matches at 11 bases. The length of the CDR3 is 16 residues. The V gene's germline CDR1 is SGHNT and CDR2 YYREEE (reference sequence). V lost 2 bases to trimming and J lost 2 bases; unmatched junction nucleotides: 4. CDR3 nucleotide sequence: TGTGCCAGCAGCTTACGACTAGCGGGACACACAGATACGCAGTATTTT. It is translated as CASSLRLAGHTDTQYF.

The chain employs TRBV6-6 and TRBJ1-5; maybe TRBD1 (6 bases). V lost 6 bases, J lost 6 bases, and 15 bases lay in between. Germline V gives CDR1 MNHNY, CDR2 SVGAGI (reference sequence). The CDR3 is 14 amino acids. The CDR3 bases are TGTGCCAGCAGCTCCACAGGGCTGGGTCAGCCCCAGCATTTT. Translating it yields CASSSTGLGQPQHF.

The chain employs TRBV5-4 and TRBJ2-5, with 10 bases aligning to TRBD2. J gave up 4 bases and V 4 bases, and 13 bases lay outside the gene matches. The CDR3 has 17 amino acids. Looked up from germline, CDR1 is SGHNT and CDR2 is YYREEE (reference sequence). The CDR3 region is CASSDQLLAGGGETQYF. The CDR3 DNA reads as TGTGCCAGCAGCGATCAACTCTTAGCGGGGGGAGGAGAGACCCAGTACTTC.

The chain uses TRBV10-2 and TRBJ1-5, with D perhaps matching TRBD1 (5 bases). The germline CDR1 and CDR2 sequences are WSHSY and SAAADI. The V end was cut by 8 bases, the J end by 0 bases, with 11 bases between. There are 14 residues in the CDR3. CDR3 in amino acids: CASRAGTSNQPQHF. In DNA form, the CDR3 reads TGCGCCAGCCGGGCGGGGACTAGCAATCAGCCCCAGCATTTT.

The chain has TRBV4-2 and TRBJ1-3; D gene uncertain. V was pared by 5 bases and J by 0 bases, with 11 bases between. CDR3 length equals 15 residues. Germline V lookup: CDR1 LGHNA, CDR2 YNFKEQ. CDR3 in amino acids: CASSSIGSSGNTIYF. CDR3 DNA: TGTGCCAGCAGCTCCATTGGCAGCTCTGGAAACACCATATATTTT.

In DNA form, the CDR3 reads TGTGCCAGCACCCTTATGGGCAGAAACTCCTACAATGAGCAGTTCTTC. Amino acids: CASTLMGRNSYNEQFF. The chain combines TRBV7-2 with TRBJ2-1, with D uncertain. Germline lookup yields CDR1 SGHTA and CDR2 FQGNSA. This CDR3 has 16 amino acids. Trimming cost V 7 bases and J 0 bases, with 16 bases left between them.

CDR3: CASRTTTYTEAFF. The CDR3 DNA reads as TGTGCCAGCAGAACTACCACGTACACTGAAGCTTTCTTT. J is TRBJ1-1 and V is TRBV28; D gene uncertain. Germline V gene sequence: CDR1 MDHEN, CDR2 SYDVKM. This CDR3 has 13 amino acids. V was clipped by 6 bases and J by 3 bases, with 11 bases between them.

The gene calls are TRBV6-1 and TRBJ1-2; D is unresolved. V was shortened by 1 base and J by 3 bases, with 12 bases between the two germline ends. The CDR3 is 15 amino acids. CDR1 and CDR2 from the germline V gene are MNHNS and SASEGT. The CDR3 sequence is CASSEDSQIYYGYTF. Written as DNA, the CDR3 is TGTGCCAGCAGTGAAGACTCACAGATTTACTATGGCTACACCTTC.

The chain combines TRBV2 with TRBJ2-5, with TRBD2 identical over 7 bases. With 7 bases clipped from V and 4 bases from J, the junction kept 0 bases outside the gene matches. In germline, CDR1 is SNHLY, CDR2 FYNNEI. The CDR3 runs to 11 residues. CDR3: CASTGGETQYF. In DNA, the CDR3 is TGTGCCAGCACGGGGGGAGAGACCCAGTACTTC.

This chain uses TRBV28 with TRBJ1-5, with D perhaps matching TRBD1 (6 bases). V was clipped by 6 bases and J by 6 bases, with 18 bases between them. Germline V lookup: CDR1 MDHEN, CDR2 SYDVKM. This CDR3 contains 15 residues. As DNA, the CDR3 is TGTGCCAGCAGGCTAGGACAGCCCGTAAGTCAGCCCCAGCATTTT. Translated: CASRLGQPVSQPQHF. Drawing the rest from reference TRBV28 and TRBJ1-5, the complete variable domain is DVKVTQSSRYLVKRTGEKVFLECVQDMDHENMFWYRQDPGLGLRLIYFSYDVKMKEKGDIPEGYSVSREKKERFSLILESASTNQTSMYLCASRLGQPVSQPQHFGDGTRLSIL.